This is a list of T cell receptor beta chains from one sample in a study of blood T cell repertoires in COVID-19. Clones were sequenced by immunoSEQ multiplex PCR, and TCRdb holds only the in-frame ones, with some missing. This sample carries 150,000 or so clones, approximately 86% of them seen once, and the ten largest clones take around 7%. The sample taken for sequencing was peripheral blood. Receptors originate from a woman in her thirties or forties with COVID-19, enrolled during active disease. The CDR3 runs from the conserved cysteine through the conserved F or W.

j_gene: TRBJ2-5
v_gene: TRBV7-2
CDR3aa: CASSFQTGRETQYF

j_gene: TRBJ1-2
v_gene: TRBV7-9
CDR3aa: CASSADRAAGYTF

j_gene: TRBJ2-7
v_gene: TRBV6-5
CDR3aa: CASDRGYEQYF

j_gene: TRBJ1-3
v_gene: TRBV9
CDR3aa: CASSSGRKGNTIYF

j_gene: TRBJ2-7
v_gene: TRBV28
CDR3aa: CAAVGGGSYEQYF

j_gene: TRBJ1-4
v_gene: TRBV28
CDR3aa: CASSPAGGQNEKLFF

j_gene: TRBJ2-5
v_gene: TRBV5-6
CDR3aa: CASSSLDRVIQETQYF

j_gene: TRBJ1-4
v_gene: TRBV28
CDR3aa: CASSWSGGRGKEKLFF

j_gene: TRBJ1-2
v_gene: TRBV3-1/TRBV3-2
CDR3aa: CASSQDQANYGYTF

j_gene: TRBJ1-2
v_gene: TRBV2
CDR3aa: CASRGQGAYGYTF